The 5 T cell receptor beta chains below come from one sample, sequenced in a study of identical twins. TCRdb independently ran MiXCR on the 5' RACE reads; one entry per CDR3 protein. Among hundreds of thousands of distinct CDR3 sequences listed, more than 9% were seen once. The same specimen was also included in a second study, on yellow fever vaccine responses in identical twins.

Sample: PBMCs. Receptors originate from a woman between 18 and 30 years old in good health.

The chain combines TRBV21-1 with TRBJ2-7; the tabulated D call, TRBD1, remains unverified against the DNA. TRBV21-1 is designated a pseudogene. This CDR3 has 12 residues. CDR3 in amino acids: CALQGKRYEQYF. The CDR3 region has the DNA TGTGCCTTACAGGGGAAAAGATACGAGCAGTACTTC.

This clonotype was counted between two and nine times. The CDR3 loop reads CASSLVSRGTEKLFF. The CDR3 DNA reads as TGTGCCAGCAGCTTGGTTTCCAGGGGGACCGAAAAACTGTTTTTT. This chain connects TRBV5-5 to TRBJ1-4; 7 bases fit TRBD1. Unmatched junction bases numbered 7, after V lost 0 bases and J lost 8 bases. The CDR3 has 15 amino acids. Germline assignment: CDR1 SGHKS and CDR2 YYEKEE (reference sequence).

This clonotype was counted ten times or more. This chain joins TRBV11-2 and TRBJ2-5, with D maybe TRBD1 (6 bases). The ends were cut back, 1 base at V and 0 bases at J, with 18 bases in the middle. This CDR3 region has 18 residues. Germline V lookup: CDR1 SGHAT, CDR2 FQNNGV. The CDR3 here is CASSLVKYWTAYQETQYF. The DNA of the CDR3 is TGTGCCAGCAGCTTAGTGAAATATTGGACAGCATACCAAGAGACCCAGTACTTC.

This clonotype turned up a few times. The genes are TRBV29-1 and TRBJ2-1, with 7 nucleotides matching TRBD2. V trimming: 2 bases; J trimming: 0 bases; junction bases outside the gene matches: 7. The CDR3 spans 16 residues. In germline, CDR1 is SQVTM, CDR2 ANQGSEA. CDR3 sequence (DNA): TGCAGCGTTGAATTAGCGGGCTCGGGCTCCTACAATGAGCAGTTCTTC. Its protein is CSVELAGSGSYNEQFF.

This clonotype appeared a few times. V is TRBV6-1 and J is TRBJ2-4, with 10 bases fitting TRBD2. The V gene's germline CDR1 is MNHNS and CDR2 SASEGT. The CDR3 is made up of 18 amino acids. After removal of 4 bases from V and 1 base from J, the junction contained 10 bases not matched to a gene. For the CDR3, the DNA is TGTGCCAGCAGTGTTATAGCTAGCGGGAGCGAGGCCAAAAACATTCAGTACTTC. This sequence encodes CASSVIASGSEAKNIQYF.